Sequencing of this T cell receptor beta chain was carried out in a study of CD8+CD57+ T cells in acquired aplastic anemia. Notes on this clonotype: This may come from a read error, since a much larger clone is one base off. This likely comes from a read error, as the CDR3 has no conserved phenylalanine or tryptophan at its end.

In germline, CDR1 is MGHRA, CDR2 YSYEKL. The CDR3 covers 14 residues. Trimming stripped 1 base from V and 4 bases from J, with 10 bases between. Genomic DNA constituted the template upon which TCR beta VDJ and CDR3 profiling was performed. In TCRdb, the reads were re-called with MiXCR into one record per CDR3 protein. This table holds about 180,000 distinct CDR3 sequences, 50% to 65% found once. Individuals selected for sequencing had exhibited CD8+CD57+ cell expansion on flow cytometry. Blood samples were obtained from patients who had received no prior therapy. This chain links TRBV4-1 with TRBJ1-2; D remains unclear. This TCR was recovered from a human donor with aplastic anemia. Source material: sorted CD4+, CD8+, or CD8+CD57+ T cells (not recorded which) from PBMCs. In DNA form, the CDR3 reads TGCGCCAGCAGCCAAGGTCCAGCCCGCTATGGCTACACCCTC. It translates to CASSQGPARYGYTL.